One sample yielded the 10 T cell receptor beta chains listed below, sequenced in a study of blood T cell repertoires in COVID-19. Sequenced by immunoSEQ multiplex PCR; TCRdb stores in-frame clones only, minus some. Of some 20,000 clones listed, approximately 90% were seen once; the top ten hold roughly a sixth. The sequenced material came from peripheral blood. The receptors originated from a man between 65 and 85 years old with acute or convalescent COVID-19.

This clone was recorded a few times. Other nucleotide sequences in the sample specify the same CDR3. The CDR3 DNA sequence: TGTGCCAGCTCACCTGGACAGGGGGTGGGCTCACCCCTCCACTTT. Encoded protein: CASSPGQGVGSPLHF. The chain carries TRBV18 and TRBJ1-6, with 10 bases that match TRBD1. CDR1 is KGHSH and CDR2 is LQKENI in the germline V gene. V lost 3 bases, J lost 10 bases, and 6 bases stayed unmatched. The CDR3 spans 15 residues. Using reference TRBV18 and TRBJ1-6 for the parts outside the CDR3, the full variable domain is NAGVMQNPRHLVRRRGQEARLRCSPMKGHSHVYWYRQLPEEGLKFMVYLQKENIIDESGMPKERFSAEFPKEGPSILRIQQVVRGDSAAYFCASSPGQGVGSPLHFGNGTRLTVT.

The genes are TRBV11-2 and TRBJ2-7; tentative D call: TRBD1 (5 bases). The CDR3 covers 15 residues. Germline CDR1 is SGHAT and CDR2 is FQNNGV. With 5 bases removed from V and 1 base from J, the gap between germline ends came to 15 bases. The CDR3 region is CASSPQGGMSYEQYF. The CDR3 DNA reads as TGTGCCAGCAGCCCCCAGGGTGGCATGTCCTACGAGCAGTACTTC. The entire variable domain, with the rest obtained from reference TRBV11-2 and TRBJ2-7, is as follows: EAGVAQSPRYKIIEKRQSVAFWCNPISGHATLYWYQQILGQGPKLLIQFQNNGVVDDSQLPKDRFSAERLKGVDSTLKIQPAKLEDSAVYLCASSPQGGMSYEQYFGPGTRLTVT.

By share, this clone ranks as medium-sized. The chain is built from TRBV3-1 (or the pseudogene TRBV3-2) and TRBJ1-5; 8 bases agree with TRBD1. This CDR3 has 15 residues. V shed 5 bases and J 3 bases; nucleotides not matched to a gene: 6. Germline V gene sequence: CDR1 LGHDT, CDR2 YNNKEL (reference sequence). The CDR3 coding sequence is TGTGCCAGCAGCTTACGACAGGGGTACAATCAGCCCCAGCATTTT. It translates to CASSLRQGYNQPQHF.

DNA of the CDR3: TGCGCCAGCAGCTTGGCCATCGGAGCGGGAGACGTTAATGAGCAGTTCTTC. Translating gives CASSLAIGAGDVNEQFF. The chain has TRBV5-1 and TRBJ2-1; 8 bases are shared with TRBD2. After removal of 0 bases from V and 7 bases from J, the junction contained 12 bases not matched to a gene. CDR1 is SGHRS and CDR2 is YFSETQ in the germline V gene. The CDR3 has 17 residues.

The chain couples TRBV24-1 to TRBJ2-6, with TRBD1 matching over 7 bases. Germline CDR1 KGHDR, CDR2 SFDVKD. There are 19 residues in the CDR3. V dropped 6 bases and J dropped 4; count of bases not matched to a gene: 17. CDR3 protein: CATSPPLGQSLSGANVLTF. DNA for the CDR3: TGTGCCACCAGTCCCCCTTTGGGACAGTCGTTGTCGGGGGCCAACGTCCTGACTTTC.

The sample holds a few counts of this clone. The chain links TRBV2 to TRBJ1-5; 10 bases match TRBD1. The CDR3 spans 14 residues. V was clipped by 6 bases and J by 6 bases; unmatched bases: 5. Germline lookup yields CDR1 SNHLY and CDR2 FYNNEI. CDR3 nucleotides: TGTGCCAGCAGGGAGAGACAGGGGGCTCAGCCCCAGCATTTT. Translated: CASRERQGAQPQHF.

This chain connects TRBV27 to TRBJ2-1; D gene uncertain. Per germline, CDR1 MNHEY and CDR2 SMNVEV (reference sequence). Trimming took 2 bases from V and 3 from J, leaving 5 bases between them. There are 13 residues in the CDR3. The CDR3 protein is CASSLKLYNEQFF. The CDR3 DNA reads TGTGCCAGCAGTTTAAAACTCTACAATGAGCAGTTCTTC.

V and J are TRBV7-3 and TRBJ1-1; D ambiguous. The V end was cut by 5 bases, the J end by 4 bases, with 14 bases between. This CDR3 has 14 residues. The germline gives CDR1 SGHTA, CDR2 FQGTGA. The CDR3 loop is CASSRLGESTEAFF. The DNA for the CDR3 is TGTGCCAGCAGCCGTCTTGGGGAGAGCACTGAAGCTTTCTTT.

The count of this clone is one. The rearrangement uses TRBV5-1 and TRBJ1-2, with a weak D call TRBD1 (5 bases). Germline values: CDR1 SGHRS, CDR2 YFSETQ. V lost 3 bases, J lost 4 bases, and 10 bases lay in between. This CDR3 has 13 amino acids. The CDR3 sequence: CASSSTAFYGYTF. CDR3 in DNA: TGCGCCAGCAGCTCGACAGCGTTCTATGGCTACACCTTC. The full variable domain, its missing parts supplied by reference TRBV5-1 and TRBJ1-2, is KAGVTQTPRYLIKTRGQQVTLSCSPISGHRSVSWYQQTPGQGLQFLFEYFSETQRNKGNFPGRFSGRQFSNSRSEMNVSTLELGDSALYLCASSSTAFYGYTFGSGTRLTVV.

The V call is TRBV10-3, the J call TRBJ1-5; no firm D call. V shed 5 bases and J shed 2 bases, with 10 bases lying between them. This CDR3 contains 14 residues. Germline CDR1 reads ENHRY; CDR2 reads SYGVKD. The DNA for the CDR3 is TGTGCCATCAGTCAATCCGGGGGCAATCAGCCCCAGCATTTT. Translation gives CAISQSGGNQPQHF.